These T cell receptor beta chains were read from a single sample in a study of blood T cells in healthy people across ages. TCRdb processed the 5' RACE reads anew with MiXCR; each CDR3 protein has one entry. The sample consists of some 1 million distinct CDR3 sequences, more than 40% of them appearing once. What was sequenced was blood. The origin of the receptors is a woman between 55 and 75 years old in good health. Both conserved end residues are trimmed from each CDR3.

CDR3aa	v_gene
ASSLTPSGSRNEQF	TRBV5-1
ASSSTGVEQY	TRBV5-6
ASSLGGPLSNSPLH	TRBV7-6
ASSHGTGEGFTEAF	TRBV28
AGRQGEKLF	TRBV30
ASSYSKDRYYEQY	TRBV6-2/TRBV6-3
ASRLTSALASGTINEQF	TRBV7-3
ASSYTGATTDTQY	TRBV6-5
ASSLAELAIQETQY	TRBV5-5
ASRSGLADPYNEQF	TRBV6-5
ASSSKRVSNYGYT	TRBV27
ASSLSSGDAYGYT	TRBV27
ASSPRGAGAYEQY	TRBV27
ASSPAIHQETQY	TRBV7-8
ASTPNRLGARTDTQY	TRBV7-8
SVKTLQRYTDTQY	TRBV20-1
ASSRLLAGVGEQY	TRBV3-1
ASSSEMGFEQY	TRBV7-6
SARRDNNEKLF	TRBV20-1
ASSLSGEGRGNEQF	TRBV12-3/TRBV12-4
SARDGAGRISNQPQH	TRBV20-1
ASSPRDTYYGYT	TRBV11-2
AWKLTGFSETQY	TRBV30
ASSRGQGREQY	TRBV12-3/TRBV12-4
ASSEAMVRGLQY	TRBV2
ASSRPDRARVIQY	TRBV28
SASGLANPYEQY	TRBV20-1
ASSTSGTGVGVNEQF	TRBV11-1
ASSPTSGYSSEQF	TRBV7-6
ASSKGNTEAF	TRBV21-1
ASSLRDRDYGYT	TRBV5-5
ATSFRVNQPQH	TRBV15
ASSLAAGEQY	TRBV2
ASSLDSKYGYT	TRBV12-3/TRBV12-4
ASSSFAGRSIVDTQY	TRBV6-5
SARHPSSYNEQF	TRBV20-1
ASSEGQGFDNEQF	TRBV6-1
AGSESTSGPSYEQY	TRBV10-2
ASSRRGNSNQPQH	TRBV27
ATSSRTANYGYT	TRBV15
ASSGPQGYEQY	TRBV25-1
ASSAHAGISNNEQF	TRBV6-2/TRBV6-3
ASTLKEGRGYT	TRBV6-6
ASKGTISNEQF	TRBV2
ASSQLHGGGDGKNIQY	TRBV4-1
SVGGGNSPLH	TRBV29-1
AISPGLSTGAQY	TRBV10-3
ASRRKRGAGTDTQY	TRBV6-1
ASSWRIDTEAF	TRBV19
AISEGLAAGEQY	TRBV10-3
ASSQGSLQPQH	TRBV4-1
ASSLQHQGIEQY	TRBV6-5
ASSQDAGRFDEQF	TRBV3-1
SAAPGAFSYNQPQH	TRBV20-1
ASSFSGLVGYEQY	TRBV28
ASSPLGYGETQY	TRBV18